This TCR beta chain stems from a study of naive and memory T cell subsets. In its sample, this clonotype was seen many times. Trimming removed 0 bases at V and 7 bases at J, with 15 bases between. The CDR3 has 16 residues. Germline lookup yields CDR1 SEHNR and CDR2 FQNEAQ (reference sequence). The library had UMIs added by 3' ligation of an oligonucleotide to TCR cDNA. Adult healthy volunteers gave 2.5 ml peripheral blood for whole-blood RNA. Ligated cDNA underwent four rounds of PCR with nested alpha and beta constant region primers and SP2. TCRdb re-called the UMI-ligation and nested PCR reads through MiXCR, storing one row per CDR3 protein. The sample contains around 24,000 distinct CDR3 sequences, roughly 5.2% of which appear only once.

The sequence was collected from an adult in good health. The chain employs TRBV7-9 and TRBJ1-4, with D unclear. The sample taken for sequencing was blood. This chain's CDR3 is CASSLAASRSGEKLFF. As DNA, the CDR3 is TGTGCCAGCAGCTTAGCGGCTAGCCGGTCGGGTGAAAAACTGTTTTTT.